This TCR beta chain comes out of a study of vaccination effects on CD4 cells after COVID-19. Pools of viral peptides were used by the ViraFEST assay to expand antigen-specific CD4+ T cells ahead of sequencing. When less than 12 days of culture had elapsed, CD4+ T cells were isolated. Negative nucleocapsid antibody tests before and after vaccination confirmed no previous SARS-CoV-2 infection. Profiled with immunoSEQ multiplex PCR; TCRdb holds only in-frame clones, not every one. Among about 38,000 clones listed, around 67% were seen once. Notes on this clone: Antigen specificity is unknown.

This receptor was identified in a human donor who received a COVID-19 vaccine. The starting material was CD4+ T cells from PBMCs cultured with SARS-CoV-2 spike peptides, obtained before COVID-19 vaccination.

CDR3 loop: CATSAPGQGYTGELFF. DNA for the CDR3: TGTGCCACCAGTGCCCCGGGACAGGGGTACACCGGGGAGCTGTTTTTT. This chain joins TRBV24-1 and TRBJ2-2, with 10 bases lining up with TRBD1. The CDR3 covers 16 residues. CDR1 and CDR2 (germline): KGHDR, SFDVKD. The ends lost 5 bases at V and 3 bases at J; junction bases unmatched: 5.